Listed below are T cell receptor beta chains from one sample, sequenced in a study of glioma-infiltrating T cells after dendritic cell vaccination. Generated by immunoSEQ multiplex PCR, the TCRdb table keeps only in-frame clones and is missing some. Altogether tens of thousands of clones are present, roughly 80% being singletons, with the ten largest covering 9.2%. The input for sequencing was blood, taken before dendritic cell vaccination. These receptors were taken from a human donor with glioblastoma. The CDR3 runs from the conserved cysteine through the conserved F or W. D genes are given only for firm matches. Size values are once, few and many counts, or a class for expanded clones, and some rows have none.

V	size	J	D	DNA	CDR3
TRBV5-1	NA	TRBJ1-4	TRBD1	TGCGCCAGCAGCTCGACTGGACAGGGCGTCACTCATGAAAAACTGTTTTTT	CASSSTGQGVTHEKLFF
TRBV6-1	NA	TRBJ2-5	TRBD1	TGTGCCAGCAGAAAGGGACAGAACCAAGAGACCCAGTACTTC	CASRKGQNQETQYF
TRBV4-1	NA	TRBJ2-7	NA	TGCGCCAGCAGCCAAGTGGACAGACCCTACGAGCAGTACTTC	CASSQVDRPYEQYF
TRBV25-1	once	TRBJ2-3	NA	TGTGCCAGCAGTGTGACCCAGGGGCGGCGCACAGATACGCAGTATTTT	CASSVTQGRRTDTQYF
TRBV27	few	TRBJ2-1	TRBD2	TGTGCCAGCAGTAGGGCACTAGCGGGGGTCGATGAGCAGTTCTTC	CASSRALAGVDEQFF
TRBV11-3	NA	TRBJ2-5	TRBD2	TGTGCCAGCAGCTCGACTAGCGGGGTCCAAGAGACCCAGTACTTC	CASSSTSGVQETQYF
TRBV10-3	once	TRBJ2-3	TRBD2	TGTGCCAGCCGACTAGCGGGAAACACAGATACGCAGTATTTT	CASRLAGNTDTQYF
TRBV6-4	NA	TRBJ1-6	NA	TGTGCCACCCGTTTCCCCCTCCACTTT	CATRFPLHF
TRBV6-1	NA	TRBJ1-2	NA	TGTGCCAGCGAAAGAGAGAGCTATGGCTACACCTTC	CASERESYGYTF
TRBV11-2	few	TRBJ2-7	NA	TGTGCCAGCAGCTCTATCCGGGACTCCTACTCCTACGAGCAGTACTTC	CASSSIRDSYSYEQYF
TRBV28	NA	TRBJ2-7	TRBD1	TGTGCCAGCAGCCCCCCGGGACAGGGGCACTACGAGCAGTACTTC	CASSPPGQGHYEQYF
TRBV20-1	NA	TRBJ1-1	TRBD1	TGCAGTGCTACCCAGGGGGCTGGAGCTTTCTTT	CSATQGAGAFF
TRBV18	NA	TRBJ2-1	TRBD1	TGTGCCAGCTCCCTGGGACAGGGGAATGAGCAGTTCTTC	CASSLGQGNEQFF